The following is a TCR beta chain sequence with its context. This sample is drawn from a study of T cell changes during pregnancy in multiple sclerosis. Germline V gives CDR1 SQVTM, CDR2 ANQGSEA. V was trimmed by 1 base and J by 6 bases, leaving 15 bases between them. The CDR3 extends over 14 amino acids. TCRdb keeps only in-frame clones here, not all; method: immunoSEQ multiplex PCR. Of 41,000 or so clones in the sample, 90% were seen once. The sequences come from CD8+ T cells from peripheral blood mononuclear cells, collected in the third trimester of pregnancy. The genes are TRBV29-1 and TRBJ1-1; perhaps TRBD1 as D (6 bases). This clonotype was obtained from a female donor with multiple sclerosis, enrolled in a pregnancy study. The CDR3 region is CSVEVAGASAEAFF. The DNA of the CDR3 is TGCAGCGTTGAAGTGGCGGGGGCGAGCGCTGAAGCTTTCTTT. The full variable domain, with the rest looked up from reference TRBV29-1 and TRBJ1-1, is SAVISQKPSRDICQRGTSLTIQCQVDSQVTMMFWYRQQPGQSLTLIATANQGSEATYESGFVIDKFPISRPNLTFSTLTVSNMSPEDSSIYLCSVEVAGASAEAFFGQGTRLTVV.